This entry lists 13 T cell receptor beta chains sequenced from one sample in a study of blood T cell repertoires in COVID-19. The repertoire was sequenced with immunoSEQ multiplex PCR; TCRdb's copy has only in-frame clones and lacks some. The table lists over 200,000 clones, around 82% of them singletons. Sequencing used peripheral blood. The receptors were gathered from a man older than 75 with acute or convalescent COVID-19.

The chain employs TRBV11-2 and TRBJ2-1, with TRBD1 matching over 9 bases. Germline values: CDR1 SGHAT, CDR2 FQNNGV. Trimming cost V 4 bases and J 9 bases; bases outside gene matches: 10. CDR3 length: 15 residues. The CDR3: CASSSQGQGFGEQFF. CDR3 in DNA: TGTGCCAGCAGCTCCCAAGGACAGGGGTTTGGTGAGCAGTTCTTC.

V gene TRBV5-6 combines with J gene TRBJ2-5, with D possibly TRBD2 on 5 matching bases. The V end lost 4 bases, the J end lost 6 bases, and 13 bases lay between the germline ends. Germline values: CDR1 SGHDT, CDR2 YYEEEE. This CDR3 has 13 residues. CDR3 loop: CASSPGREQTQYF. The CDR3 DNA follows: TGTGCCAGCAGCCCGGGCCGGGAACAGACCCAGTACTTC. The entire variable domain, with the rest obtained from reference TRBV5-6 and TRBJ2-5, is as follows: DAGVTQSPTHLIKTRGQQVTLRCSPKSGHDTVSWYQQALGQGPQFIFQYYEEEERQRGNFPDRFSGHQFPNYSSELNVNALLLGDSALYLCASSPGREQTQYFGPGTRLLVL.

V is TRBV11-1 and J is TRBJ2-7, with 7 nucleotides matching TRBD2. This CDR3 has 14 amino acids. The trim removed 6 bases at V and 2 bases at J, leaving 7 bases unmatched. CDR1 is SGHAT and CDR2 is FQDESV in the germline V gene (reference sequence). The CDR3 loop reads CASSLGSGPYEQYF. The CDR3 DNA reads TGTGCCAGCAGTTTGGGTAGCGGGCCCTACGAGCAGTACTTC.

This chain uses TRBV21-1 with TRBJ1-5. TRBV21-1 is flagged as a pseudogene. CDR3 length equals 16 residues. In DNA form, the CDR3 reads TGTGCCAGCAGCAAAGCGCAGCGAAGTCAGCATCAGCCCCAGCATTTT. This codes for CASSKAQRSQHQPQHF.

CDR3 DNA: TGTGCCAGCAGCCCCCTCGGTCTGAGACAGTCAGACGAGCAGTACTTC. Translation gives CASSPLGLRQSDEQYF. V usage is TRBV13 and J usage is TRBJ2-7, with a weak D call TRBD1 (5 bases). The V and J ends lost 5 bases and 5 bases respectively, with 22 bases between them. From germline, CDR1 is PRHDT and CDR2 FYEKMQ (reference sequence). CDR3 length: 16 residues.

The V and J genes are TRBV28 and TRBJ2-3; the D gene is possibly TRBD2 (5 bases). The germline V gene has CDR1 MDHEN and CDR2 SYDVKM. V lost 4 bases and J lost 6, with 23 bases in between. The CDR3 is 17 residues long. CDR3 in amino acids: CASSSQWGADHADTQYF. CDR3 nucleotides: TGTGCCAGCAGTTCCCAGTGGGGAGCGGATCATGCGGATACGCAGTATTTT.

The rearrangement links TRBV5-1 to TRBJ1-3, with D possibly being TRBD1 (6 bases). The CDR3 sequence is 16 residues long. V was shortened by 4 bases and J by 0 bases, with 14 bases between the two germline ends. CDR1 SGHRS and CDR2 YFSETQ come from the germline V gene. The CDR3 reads CASSPTTGFSGNTIYF. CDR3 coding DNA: TGCGCCAGCAGCCCTACTACAGGGTTCTCTGGAAACACCATATATTTT.

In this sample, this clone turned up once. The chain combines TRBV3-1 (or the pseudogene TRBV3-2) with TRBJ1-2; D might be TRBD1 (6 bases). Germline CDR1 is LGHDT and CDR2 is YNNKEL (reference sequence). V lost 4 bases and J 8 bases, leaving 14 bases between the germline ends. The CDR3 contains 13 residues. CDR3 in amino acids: CASSPGAGGGYTF. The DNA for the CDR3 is TGTGCCAGCAGCCCAGGGGCAGGAGGCGGCTACACCTTC.

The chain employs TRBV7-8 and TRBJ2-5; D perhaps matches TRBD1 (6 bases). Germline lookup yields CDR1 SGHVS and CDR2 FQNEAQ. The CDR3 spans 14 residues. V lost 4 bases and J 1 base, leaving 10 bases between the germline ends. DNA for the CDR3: TGTGCCAGCAGCTCCTTACAGGGCCAAGAGACCCAGTACTTC. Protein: CASSSLQGQETQYF. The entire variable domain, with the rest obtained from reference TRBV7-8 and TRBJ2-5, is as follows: GAGVSQSPRYKVAKRGQDVALRCDPISGHVSLFWYQQALGQGPEFLTYFQNEAQLDKSGLPSDRFFAERPEGSVSTLKIQRTQQEDSAVYLCASSSLQGQETQYFGPGTRLLVL.

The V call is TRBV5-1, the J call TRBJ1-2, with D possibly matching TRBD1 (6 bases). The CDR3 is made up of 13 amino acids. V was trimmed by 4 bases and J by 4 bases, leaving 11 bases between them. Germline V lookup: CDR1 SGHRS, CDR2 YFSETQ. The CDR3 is CASSQQGAYGYTF. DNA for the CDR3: TGCGCCAGCAGCCAACAGGGTGCCTATGGCTACACCTTC.

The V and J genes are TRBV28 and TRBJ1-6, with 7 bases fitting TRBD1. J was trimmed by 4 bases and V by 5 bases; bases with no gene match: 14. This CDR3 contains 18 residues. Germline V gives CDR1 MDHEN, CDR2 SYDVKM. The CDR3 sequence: CASSPGTAGASYNSPLHF. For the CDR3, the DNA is TGTGCCAGCAGTCCCGGGACAGCCGGAGCCTCTTATAATTCACCCCTCCACTTT.

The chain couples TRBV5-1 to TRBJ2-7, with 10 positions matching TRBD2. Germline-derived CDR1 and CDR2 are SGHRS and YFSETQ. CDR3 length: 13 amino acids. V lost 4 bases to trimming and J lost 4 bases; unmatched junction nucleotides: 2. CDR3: CASSPGLAYEQYF. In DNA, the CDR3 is TGCGCCAGCAGCCCGGGACTAGCGTACGAGCAGTACTTC.

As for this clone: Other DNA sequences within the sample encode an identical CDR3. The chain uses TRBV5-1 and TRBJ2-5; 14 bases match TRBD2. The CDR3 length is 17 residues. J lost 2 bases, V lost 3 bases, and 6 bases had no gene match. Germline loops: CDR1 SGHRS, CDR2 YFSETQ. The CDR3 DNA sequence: TGCGCCAGCAGCTCCGGACTAGCGGGGGGACTACAAGAGACCCAGTACTTC. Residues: CASSSGLAGGLQETQYF.